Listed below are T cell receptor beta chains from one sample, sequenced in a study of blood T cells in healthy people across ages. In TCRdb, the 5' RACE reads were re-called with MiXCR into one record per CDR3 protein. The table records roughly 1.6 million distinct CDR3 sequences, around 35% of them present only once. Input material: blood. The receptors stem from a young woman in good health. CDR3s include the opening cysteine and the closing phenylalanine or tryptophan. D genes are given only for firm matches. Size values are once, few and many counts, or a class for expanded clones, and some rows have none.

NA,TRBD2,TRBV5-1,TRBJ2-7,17,TGCGCCAGCAGCTTAGGACTAGCGGGATTAGGGCCCGGGGAGCAGTACTTC,CASSLGLAGLGPGEQYF
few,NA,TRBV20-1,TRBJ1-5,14,TGCAGTGCTAGGGGGGTTGGCCTTAATCAGCCCCAGCATTTT,CSARGVGLNQPQHF
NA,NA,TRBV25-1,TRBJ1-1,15,TGTGCCAGCAGTGAATATCATCTATCTGACCATGAAGCTTTCTTT,CASSEYHLSDHEAFF
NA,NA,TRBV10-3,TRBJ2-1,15,TGTGCCATCAGTGAGCGGTTCTTCTCCTACAATGAGCAGTTCTTC,CAISERFFSYNEQFF
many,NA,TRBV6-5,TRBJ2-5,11,TGTGCCAGCAGCTCCCGGGAGACCCAGTACTTC,CASSSRETQYF
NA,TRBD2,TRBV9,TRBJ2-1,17,TGTGCCAGCAGCGTGAGTAGGAGAGCGGGGGGTTACAATGAGCAGTTCTTC,CASSVSRRAGGYNEQFF
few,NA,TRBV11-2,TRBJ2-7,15,TGTGCCAGCAGCATGTCTCCCCGGGGGCCCTACGAGCAGTACTTC,CASSMSPRGPYEQYF
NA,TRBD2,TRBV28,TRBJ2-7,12,TGTGCCAGCAGTACTAGCGGAGACGAGCAGTACTTC,CASSTSGDEQYF
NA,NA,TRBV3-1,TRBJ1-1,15,TGTGCCAGCAGCCACGGCACAGGCGGTAGGACTGAAGCTTTCTTT,CASSHGTGGRTEAFF
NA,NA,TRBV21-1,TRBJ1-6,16,TGTGCCAGCAGCAAGGTCGACGGCTCCTATAATTCACCCCTCCACTTT,CASSKVDGSYNSPLHF
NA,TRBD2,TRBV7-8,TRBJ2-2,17,TGTGCCAGCAGCCCACGGACTAGCGGGGGATCCACCGGGGAGCTGTTTTTT,CASSPRTSGGSTGELFF
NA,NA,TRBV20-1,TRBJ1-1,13,TGCAGTGCTAGGAGGACACCGAACACTGAAGCTTTCTTT,CSARRTPNTEAFF
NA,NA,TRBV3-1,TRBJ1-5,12,TGTGCCAGCAGCCCAGACGGAGGGCCTCAGCATTTT,CASSPDGGPQHF
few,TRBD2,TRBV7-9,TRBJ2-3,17,TGTGCCAGCAGCTCTACCCGACTAGCGGGAGGCCCAGATACGCAGTATTTT,CASSSTRLAGGPDTQYF
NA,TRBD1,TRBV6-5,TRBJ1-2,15,TGTGCCAGCAGTTTCAGGACAGGAAGCAACTATGGCTACACCTTC,CASSFRTGSNYGYTF
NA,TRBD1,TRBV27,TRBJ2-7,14,TGTGCCAGCAGTCCCGGGACAGCTCGCTACGAGCAGTACTTC,CASSPGTARYEQYF
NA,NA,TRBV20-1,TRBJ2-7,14,TGCAGTGCTCTGGACCGACGAGGGGCCTCCGAGCAGTACTTC,CSALDRRGASEQYF
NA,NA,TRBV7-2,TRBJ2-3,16,TGTGCCAGCAGCCTCAGACTAACGGATCCCACAGATACGCAGTATTTT,CASSLRLTDPTDTQYF
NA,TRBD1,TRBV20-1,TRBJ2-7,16,TGCAGTGCTAGAGATAGCTCCGGGACAGGGACGTACGAGCAGTACTTC,CSARDSSGTGTYEQYF
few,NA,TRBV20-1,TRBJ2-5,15,TGCAGTGCTGGACTGGGAACGGGCAAAAAAAAGACCCAGTACTTC,CSAGLGTGKKKTQYF
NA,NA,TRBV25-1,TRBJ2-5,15,TGTGCCAGCGCCAGTCCGGGCCTAAAGTCAGAGACCCAGTACTTC,CASASPGLKSETQYF
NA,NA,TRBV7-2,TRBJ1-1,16,TGTGCCGGCAGCTTAGTCTCCAGGGGAGGGTACACTGAAGCTTTCTTT,CAGSLVSRGGYTEAFF
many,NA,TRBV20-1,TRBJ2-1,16,TGCAGTGCTAGAGATGAAGCGGCAGTTACCTACAATGAGCAGTTCTTC,CSARDEAAVTYNEQFF
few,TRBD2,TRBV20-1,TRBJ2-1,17,TGCAGTGCTAGAGATAGTAGCGGGGGGGCATCCTACAATGAGCAGTTCTTC,CSARDSSGGASYNEQFF
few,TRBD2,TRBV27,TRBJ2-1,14,TGTGCCAGCAGTGTCTTAGCGGGCCACAATGAGCAGTTCTTC,CASSVLAGHNEQFF
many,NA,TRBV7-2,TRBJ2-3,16,TGTGCCAGCAGCTTAGCTGGCCGCCGTAGCACAGATACGCAGTATTTT,CASSLAGRRSTDTQYF
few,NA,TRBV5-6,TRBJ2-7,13,TGTGCCAGCACCTCGGGACGAAACTACGAGCAGTACTTC,CASTSGRNYEQYF
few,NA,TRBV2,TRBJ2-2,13,TGTGCCAGCAGTGTCAAGGGATCCGGGGAGCTGTTTTTT,CASSVKGSGELFF
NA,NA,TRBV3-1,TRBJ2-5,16,TGTGCCAGCAGCCAAGGACCGGGAAGGGGTCAAGAGACCCAGTACTTC,CASSQGPGRGQETQYF
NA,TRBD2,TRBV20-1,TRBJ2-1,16,TGCAGTGCTCCCGGGACTAGCGGAAGCCCCTACAATGAGCAGTTCTTC,CSAPGTSGSPYNEQFF
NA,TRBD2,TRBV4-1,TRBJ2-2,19,TGCGCCAGCAGCCAATTTGTTCTAGCGGGGGGTCAGAACACCGGGGAGCTGTTTTTT,CASSQFVLAGGQNTGELFF
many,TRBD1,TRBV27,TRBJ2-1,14,TGTGCCAGCAGCTTGGAACAGGGGTACAATGAGCAGTTCTTC,CASSLEQGYNEQFF
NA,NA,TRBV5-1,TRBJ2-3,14,TGCGCCAGCAGCTCTAATTCCGCCACAGATACGCAGTATTTT,CASSSNSATDTQYF
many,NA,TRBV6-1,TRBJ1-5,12,TGTGCCAGCAGTGAAGTGAATCAGCCCCAGCATTTT,CASSEVNQPQHF
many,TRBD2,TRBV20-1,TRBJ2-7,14,TGCAGTGCTAGAGCGGCTAGCGGGATTTACGAGCAGTACTTC,CSARAASGIYEQYF
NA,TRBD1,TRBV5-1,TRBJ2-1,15,TGCGCCAGCAGCTTGGTTGGACAGGGCTACAATGGGCAGTTCTTC,CASSLVGQGYNGQFF
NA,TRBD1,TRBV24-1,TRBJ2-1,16,TGTGCCACAGGTGCGGCCGGGACAGGGGGGGACAATGAGCAGTTCTTC,CATGAAGTGGDNEQFF
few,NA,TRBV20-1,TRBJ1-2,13,TGCAGTGCTAGTCCGCCATGGGGTAGTGGCTACACCTTC,CSASPPWGSGYTF
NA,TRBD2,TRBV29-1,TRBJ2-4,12,TGCAGCGTTGGACTAGCGGAACACATTCAGTACTTC,CSVGLAEHIQYF
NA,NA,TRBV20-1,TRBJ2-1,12,TGCAGTGCTAGCCTACAGTACAATGAGCAGTTCTTC,CSASLQYNEQFF
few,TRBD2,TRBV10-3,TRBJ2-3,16,TGTGCCATCAGTGGACTAGCGGGTACTAGCACAGATACGCAGTATTTT,CAISGLAGTSTDTQYF
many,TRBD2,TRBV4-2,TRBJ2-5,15,TGTGCCAGCAGCCGTCTGGCGGGGGGGCAAGAGACCCAGTACTTC,CASSRLAGGQETQYF
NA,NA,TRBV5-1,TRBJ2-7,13,TGCGCCAGCAGCCTAACGCCTGAGGTTGAGCAGTACTTC,CASSLTPEVEQYF
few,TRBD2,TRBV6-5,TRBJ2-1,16,TGTGTCTGCGGGCGGGAGGCCTGGGGACTAAACAATGAGCAGTTCTTC,CVCGREAWGLNNEQFF
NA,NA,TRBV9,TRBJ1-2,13,TGTGCCAGCAGCGTAGAAACCGGATATGGCTACACCTTC,CASSVETGYGYTF
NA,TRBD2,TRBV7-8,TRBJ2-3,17,TGTGCCAGCAGCTTATCGGGGGTAGCGGGGCTCACAGATACGCAGTATTTT,CASSLSGVAGLTDTQYF
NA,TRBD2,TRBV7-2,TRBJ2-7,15,TGTGCCAGCAGCTTACGAGCCGGGGGGTACAATGAGCAGTACTTC,CASSLRAGGYNEQYF
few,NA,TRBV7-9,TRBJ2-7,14,TGTGCCAGCAGCCGCAGGGGGGGAGACTACGAGCAGTACTTC,CASSRRGGDYEQYF
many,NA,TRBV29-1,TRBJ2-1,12,TGCAGCGTGCGGGACGGCTACAATGAGCAGTTCTTC,CSVRDGYNEQFF
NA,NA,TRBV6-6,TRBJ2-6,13,TGTACCAGCACCTACAGCGGGGCCAACGTCCTGACTTTC,CTSTYSGANVLTF
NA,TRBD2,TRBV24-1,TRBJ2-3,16,TGTGCCACCAGTGATTGGGGGACTAGTGGCACAGATACGCAGTATTTT,CATSDWGTSGTDTQYF
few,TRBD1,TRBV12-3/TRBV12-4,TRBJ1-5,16,TGTGCCAGCAGCCGTGGGACAGGGGTAATCAATCAGCCCCAGCATTTT,CASSRGTGVINQPQHF